Reported below is one T cell receptor (beta chain). No antigen is known for it. Other DNA sequences from this sample encode an identical CDR3 as well. The germline gives CDR1 SGHRS, CDR2 YFSETQ. The J segment lost 4 bases and the V segment lost 0 bases, leaving 3 bases of the junction unmatched. The CDR3 is 15 residues long. CD45RO-negative cells were positively selected for CCR7, leaving out terminally differentiated effector memory CD45RA+ cells. The data derive from a study of shared clonotypes between healthy human individuals. Study-level findings and limits: Relative to their counterparts shared across all four donors, non-shared clonotypes exhibited diminished generation probabilities.

Profiled with immunoSEQ multiplex PCR; TCRdb holds only in-frame clones, not every one. The repertoire holds some 2.1 million clones, approximately 94% seen once, with 1% to 1.3% in the top ten. The sequencing input was naive CD8+ T cells sorted from blood. The sequence derives from a young man in good health. The chain couples TRBV5-1 to TRBJ2-2; 7 bases line up with TRBD1. The CDR3 loop is CASSLVPGGTGELFF. The DNA of the CDR3 is TGCGCCAGCAGCTTGGTCCCAGGGGGCACCGGGGAGCTGTTTTTT.